This TCR beta chain is drawn from a study of blood T cell repertoires in COVID-19. Study in general: Collection of acute and convalescent COVID-19 samples took place in the United States, Italy and Spain. In each case, the material was cDNA or gDNA derived from T cells, B-cell-depleted T cells, or PBMCs.

Original processing methods: Amplification from reference gene primers served as the basis for estimated nucleated cell counts. Sequencing was performed with immunoSEQ multiplex PCR; in TCRdb, only in-frame clones are kept and a portion is missing. V and J calls and clone size come straight from that table; D and trimming were deduced from the DNA. Of about 140,000 clones in the sample, about 87% were seen once. The receptor comes from a woman older than 75 with acute or convalescent COVID-19. The material sequenced was peripheral blood.

In DNA form, the CDR3 reads TGTGCCAGCAAAGACTCCCCGAGGGAAGCTTTCTTT. This gives the protein CASKDSPREAFF. The chain joins TRBV6-5 to TRBJ1-1; D unresolved. The CDR3 length is 12 residues. Germline values: CDR1 MNHEY, CDR2 SVGAGI. Trimming cost V 7 bases and J 8 bases, with 14 bases left between them.